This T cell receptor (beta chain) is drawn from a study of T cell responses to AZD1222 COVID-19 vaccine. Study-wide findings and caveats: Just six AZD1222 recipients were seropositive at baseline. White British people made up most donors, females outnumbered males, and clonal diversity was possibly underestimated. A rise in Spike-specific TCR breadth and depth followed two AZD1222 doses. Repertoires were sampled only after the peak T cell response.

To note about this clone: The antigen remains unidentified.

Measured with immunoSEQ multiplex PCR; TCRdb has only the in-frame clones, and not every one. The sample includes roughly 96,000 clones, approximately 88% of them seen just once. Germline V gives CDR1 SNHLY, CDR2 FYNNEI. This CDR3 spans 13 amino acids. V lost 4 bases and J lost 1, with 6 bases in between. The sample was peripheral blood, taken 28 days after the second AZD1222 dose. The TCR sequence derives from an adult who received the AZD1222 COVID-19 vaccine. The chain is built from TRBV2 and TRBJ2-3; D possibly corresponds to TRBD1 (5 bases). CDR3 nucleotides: TGTGCCAGCAGTGTAGGGGGCACAGATACGCAGTATTTT. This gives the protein CASSVGGTDTQYF.